These 14 T cell receptor beta chains share one sample of origin, sequenced in a study (dated by TCRdb to the mid-2010s). The library was made by 5' RACE. TCRdb lists the instrument as Illumina MiSeq. TCRdb took the public reads, trimmed them with fastp at Q25, ran MiXCR for clone calling and kept in-frame beta chains. Rows matching on CDR3 protein sequence are summarized as one entry with the most common DNA and genes. The sample data list roughly 44,000 distinct CDR3 sequences, and over 25% of these were observed just once. The top ten hold 3.5% to 4% of the sample. Sequenced material: memory CD4+ T cells sorted from a lymph node. According to the study, the label for this sample's cell subset or site signals: memory CD4+ T cells, CD4+CD45RO+CD25-. The receptor set was obtained from a female donor with breast cancer.

In its sample, this clonotype ranks as medium-sized. The chain recombines TRBV6-5 with TRBJ1-1; D not certain. The germline CDR1 and CDR2 sequences are MNHEY and SVGAGI. The CDR3 length is 13 residues. V lost 1 base to trimming and J lost 3 bases, with 6 bases between them. CDR3 in amino acids: CASSYFRDTEAFF. CDR3 in DNA: TGTGCCAGCAGTTACTTTCGGGACACTGAAGCTTTCTTT.

The V and J genes are TRBV2 and TRBJ1-1; D not certain. Germline assignment: CDR1 SNHLY and CDR2 FYNNEI. V was trimmed by 7 bases and J by 4 bases, leaving 10 bases between them. The CDR3 totals 12 residues. The DNA for the CDR3 is TGTGCCAGCAACCGATACGGCACTGAAGCTTTCTTT. Its translation is CASNRYGTEAFF.

The chain links TRBV5-1 to TRBJ2-7; 7 bases match TRBD1. The CDR3 is 12 amino acids. Germline V gene sequence: CDR1 SGHRS, CDR2 YFSETQ. Trimming removed 4 bases from V and 7 bases from J; junction bases left unmatched: 5. The CDR3: CASSVTGSEQYF. CDR3 bases: TGCGCCAGCAGCGTGACAGGGTCGGAGCAGTACTTC.

V is TRBV5-4 and J is TRBJ2-5, with D possibly being TRBD2 (7 bases). Per germline, CDR1 SGHNT and CDR2 YYREEE (reference sequence). The CDR3 has 14 residues. Trimming shortened V by 2 bases and J by 5 bases, and 13 bases separated the two germline ends. The CDR3 is CASSLGGVGETQYF. The CDR3 DNA follows: TGTGCCAGCAGCTTAGGGGGGGTAGGGGAGACCCAGTACTTC.

V gene TRBV13 combines with J gene TRBJ1-1; unclear D gene. This CDR3 comprises 13 residues. The V gene lost 4 bases and the J gene lost 0 bases, with 6 bases spanning the gap. Germline V lookup: CDR1 PRHDT, CDR2 FYEKMQ (reference sequence). The CDR3 nucleotides are TGTGCCAGCAGCTCAGTAGTGAACACTGAAGCTTTCTTT. Translating gives CASSSVVNTEAFF. The complete variable domain, with remaining parts taken from reference TRBV13 and TRBJ1-1, reads AAGVIQSPRHLIKEKRETATLKCYPIPRHDTVYWYQQGPGQDPQFLISFYEKMQSDKGSIPDRFSAQQFSDYHSELNMSSLELGDSALYFCASSSVVNTEAFFGQGTRLTVV.

This clonotype appeared a few times. The gene calls are TRBV29-1 and TRBJ1-2; 8 bases map to TRBD1. V gave up 7 bases and J gave up 8 bases; unmatched junction bases: 9. The germline V gene encodes CDR1 SQVTM and CDR2 ANQGSEA. The CDR3 runs to 12 residues. DNA of the CDR3: TGCAGCGCAGGACAGGGAGGGCGAGGCTACACCTTC. This codes for CSAGQGGRGYTF.

The rearrangement links TRBV5-1 to TRBJ2-1; TRBD2 matches 7 bases. V was clipped by 2 bases and J by 5 bases; unmatched bases: 1. CDR3 length equals 13 residues. Germline CDR1 SGHRS, CDR2 YFSETQ. CDR3 region: CASSFGTNNEQFF. CDR3 in DNA: TGCGCCAGCAGCTTTGGGACTAACAATGAGCAGTTCTTC.

V usage is TRBV7-6 and J usage is TRBJ2-7; D is ambiguous. V lost 5 bases and J 5 bases, leaving 25 bases between the germline ends. CDR3 length: 17 amino acids. Looked up from germline, CDR1 is SGHVS and CDR2 is FNYEAQ. For the CDR3, the DNA is TGTGCCAGCAGCCCCGGGTGGGCAGGCCGAACGTCTAACGAGCAGTACTTC. It translates to CASSPGWAGRTSNEQYF.

This clonotype came up a few times. The chain is built from TRBV7-8 and TRBJ1-1, with a tentative D call TRBD1 (5 bases). There are 14 residues in the CDR3. Trimming took off 1 base at V and 3 bases at J, with 9 bases between the two ends. Looked up from germline, CDR1 is SGHVS and CDR2 is FQNEAQ. CDR3 in amino acids: CASSLVAGYTEAFF. In DNA form, the CDR3 reads TGTGCCAGCAGCTTAGTAGCAGGGTACACTGAAGCTTTCTTT.

In its sample, this clonotype was seen once. This may be a read error, as it is one base from a much larger clone. The rearrangement links TRBV9 to TRBJ2-1, with TRBD2 matching over 8 bases. Trimming at V came to 3 bases and at J to 2 bases, leaving 4 bases not matched to a gene. The CDR3 runs 15 residues. Germline V gene sequence: CDR1 SGDLS, CDR2 YYNGEE. The CDR3 loop is CASSAGGDPYNEQFF. As DNA, the CDR3 is TGTGCCAGCAGCGCCGGGGGGGACCCCTACAATGAGCAGTTCTTC.

The chain recombines TRBV6-5 with TRBJ1-5; perhaps TRBD1 as D (5 bases). V was clipped by 11 bases and J by 2 bases, with 19 bases between them. Germline CDR1 MNHEY, CDR2 SVGAGI. The CDR3 contains 15 residues. The CDR3: CAGRDGPLGNQPQHF. The DNA of the CDR3 is TGTGCCGGTCGGGACGGACCTTTGGGCAATCAGCCCCAGCATTTT.

The CDR3 sequence is CASSPPGTYEQYF. In DNA, the CDR3 is TGTGCCAGCAGCCCCCCTGGGACCTACGAGCAGTACTTC. The chain joins TRBV5-4 to TRBJ2-7; D call uncertain. The CDR3 extends over 13 amino acids. CDR1 and CDR2 (germline): SGHNT, YYREEE (reference sequence). The V end was cut by 4 bases, the J end by 2 bases, with 10 bases between.

The chain recombines TRBV20-1 with TRBJ2-7; 13 positions match TRBD2. The CDR3 consists of 15 residues. Germline values: CDR1 DFQATT, CDR2 SNEGSKA (reference sequence). J gave up 0 bases and V 6 bases, and 5 bases lay outside the gene matches. This CDR3 reads CSAEGTSGASYEQYF. Here the CDR3 DNA reads TGCAGTGCCGAAGGGACTAGCGGGGCCTCCTACGAGCAGTACTTC.

This clonotype has just one count. A much larger clonotype is one base distant, so this may be a read error. This sequence joins TRBV20-1 and TRBJ2-7; D is possibly TRBD2 (5 bases). Germline CDR1 reads DFQATT; CDR2 reads SNEGSKA (reference sequence). The CDR3 has 12 amino acids. The CDR3 coding sequence is TGCAGCCTGGAGAGGGTCTCCTGCGAGCAGTACTTC. Amino acid sequence: CSLERVSCEQYF.